A single sample is the source of the 10 T cell receptor beta chains below, sequenced in a study of T-cell reconstitution after alpha-beta-depleted transplantation in children. The TCRbeta library was prepared with unique molecular identifiers. TCRdb reanalysed the PCR reads using MiXCR and keeps one entry per CDR3 protein. The profile shows 500,000 to 750,000 distinct CDR3 sequences, approximately 30% of them singletons. The sample here was PBMCs, taken before TCRalphabeta/CD19-depleted stem cell transplant. These receptors originate from a boy in the first two years of life with Wiskott-Aldrich syndrome, due to receive a stem cell transplant.

This clonotype turned up a few times. The chain employs TRBV6-5 and TRBJ2-3; D gene unclear. Trimming shortened V by 2 bases and J by 4 bases, and 10 bases separated the two germline ends. This CDR3 contains 14 residues. Germline CDR1 MNHEY, CDR2 SVGAGI. This chain's CDR3 is CASSYRGRADTQYF. The CDR3 region has the DNA TGTGCCAGCAGTTACCGCGGAAGGGCAGATACGCAGTATTTT.

The chain employs TRBV10-3 and TRBJ2-5; the D is unclear. The germline CDR1 and CDR2 sequences are ENHRY and SYGVKD. Trimming took 7 bases from V and 1 from J, leaving 10 bases between them. This CDR3 has 13 residues. The CDR3 DNA is TGTGCCATCAAAGGCAGGAGCCAAGAGACCCAGTACTTC. It translates to CAIKGRSQETQYF.

There are a few counts of this clonotype. V is TRBV20-1 and J is TRBJ1-4; D ambiguous. The CDR3 is 13 amino acids. Germline assignment: CDR1 DFQATT and CDR2 SNEGSKA (reference sequence). Trimming took off 3 bases at V and 0 bases at J, with 5 bases between the two ends. The CDR3 region has the DNA TGCAGTGCTAGGGCAGCAACTAATGAAAAACTGTTTTTT. Translating gives CSARAATNEKLFF.

The chain links TRBV5-5 to TRBJ2-4, with a tentative D call TRBD1 (5 bases). The V end lost 0 bases, the J end lost 9 bases, and 13 bases lay between the germline ends. CDR1 is SGHKS and CDR2 is YYEKEE in the germline V gene (reference sequence). This CDR3 contains 14 residues. The chain's CDR3 is CASSLGAGLGIQYF. CDR3 in DNA: TGTGCCAGCAGCTTGGGTGCAGGGCTCGGCATTCAGTACTTC.

This clonotype was detected only a few times. J is TRBJ2-1 and V is TRBV7-3; D is uncertain. The germline V gene has CDR1 SGHTA and CDR2 FQGTGA. V lost 2 bases and J 10 bases, leaving 18 bases between the germline ends. The length of the CDR3 is 15 residues. DNA for the CDR3: TGTGCCAGCAGCTTAGACGGATACACAATTGGCGAGCAGTTCTTC. Encoded protein: CASSLDGYTIGEQFF.

The V gene is TRBV20-1, the J gene TRBJ1-3, with TRBD1 matching 9 bases. Germline assignment: CDR1 DFQATT and CDR2 SNEGSKA (reference sequence). The CDR3 covers 14 residues. The junction had 3 bases not matched to a gene; V was cut back by 3 bases and J by 3 bases. As DNA, the CDR3 is TGCAGTGCTAGGGGACAGGGAGGTGGAAACACCATATATTTT. Protein: CSARGQGGGNTIYF.

This clonotype was counted between two and nine times. The chain combines TRBV10-3 with TRBJ2-7; TRBD1 aligns across 8 bases. The V gene end was trimmed by 2 bases and the J gene end by 0 bases; junction bases not matched to a gene: 3. Germline CDR1 ENHRY, CDR2 SYGVKD. The CDR3 contains 15 residues. The CDR3 DNA reads as TGTGCCATCAGTGAGGGGGACAGGTTCTCCTACGAGCAGTACTTC. Its protein is CAISEGDRFSYEQYF.

Points on this clonotype: Sequence at one end of the junction differs from germline and may be a read error. V gene TRBV12-3 or TRBV12-4 combines with J gene TRBJ2-7, with no clear D. CDR3 length: 12 amino acids. In nucleotides, the CDR3 is TGTGCCGGCAGCCCGGTTCCCTACGAGCAGTACTTC. Its translation: CAGSPVPYEQYF.

The rearrangement links TRBV27 to TRBJ2-1; 14 bases are shared with TRBD2. The CDR3 is 14 amino acids. From germline, CDR1 is MNHEY and CDR2 SMNVEV (reference sequence). The trim removed 5 bases at V and 14 bases at J, leaving 8 bases unmatched. The CDR3 DNA reads as TGTGCCAGCAGTACGGGACTAGCGGGAGTTCTTGAGTTCTTC. Its protein is CASSTGLAGVLEFF.

This chain uses TRBV12-3 or TRBV12-4 with TRBJ2-1, with unresolved D. The CDR3 covers 12 residues. V was shortened by 3 bases and J by 8 bases, with 8 bases between the two germline ends. The CDR3 bases are TGTGCCAGCAGTTTCGTCCCCCATGAGCAGTTCTTC. Translation: CASSFVPHEQFF.